Following are 22 T cell receptor beta chains from one sample sequenced in a study of low-dose radiotherapy and immunotherapy resistance in tumors. Specified time point: before trial treatment. Using a constant-region primer together with a V-primer adapter, TCRs were subjected to 20 to 25 PCR cycles of amplification. TCRdb redid the calling of the reads with MiXCR, one entry per CDR3 protein. The sample has about 50,000 distinct CDR3 sequences; 12% are singletons. This material consisted of PBMCs, taken before treatment. The receptors were sampled from a female donor with ovarian cancer.

This clonotype has ten or more counts. V is TRBV20-1 and J is TRBJ2-5; 15 bases match TRBD2. This CDR3 comprises 15 residues. Trimming cost V 5 bases and J 5 bases; bases outside gene matches: 6. The germline V gene has CDR1 DFQATT and CDR2 SNEGSKA (reference sequence). CDR3 loop: CSAPRTSGRAETQYF. The CDR3 bases are TGCAGTGCTCCGAGGACTAGCGGGAGGGCCGAGACCCAGTACTTC.

The V gene is TRBV5-1, the J gene TRBJ2-7; 9 bases are a match to TRBD1. Germline CDR1 is SGHRS and CDR2 is YFSETQ. V shed 8 bases, J shed 7 bases, and the junction held 13 bases outside the gene matches. The length of the CDR3 is 14 residues. Written as DNA, the CDR3 is TGCGCCAGAAGTGAGGACAGGGGATACAATGAGCAGTACTTC. Its protein product is CARSEDRGYNEQYF. Based on the CDR3 plus reference TRBV5-1 and TRBJ2-7, the full variable domain is KAGVTQTPRYLIKTRGQQVTLSCSPISGHRSVSWYQQTPGQGLQFLFEYFSETQRNKGNFPGRFSGRQFSNSRSEMNVSTLELGDSALYLCARSEDRGYNEQYFGPGTRLTVT.

Note on this clonotype: A far larger clone is just one base off, so this is likely a read error. J is TRBJ1-6 and V is TRBV6-1; D uncertain. V was shortened by 5 bases and J by 9 bases, with 14 bases between the two germline ends. The CDR3 sequence is 14 residues long. Looked up from germline, CDR1 is MNHNS and CDR2 is SASEGT. CDR3 loop: CASSNSPGTSPLHF. DNA for the CDR3: TGTGCCAGCAGTAACTCCCCTGGAACTTCACCCCTCCACTTT.

This clonotype was counted many times. The V gene is TRBV29-1, the J gene TRBJ2-2; D is ambiguous. The germline gives CDR1 SQVTM, CDR2 ANQGSEA. The CDR3 length is 15 residues. V dropped 2 bases and J dropped 6 bases, with 16 bases sitting between them. The CDR3 spells CSVETRASSAGELFF. For the CDR3, the DNA is TGCAGCGTTGAAACCCGAGCTAGTTCCGCCGGGGAGCTGTTTTTT.

In this sample, this clonotype turned up many times. The chain couples TRBV10-3 to TRBJ2-7; no reliable D call. The germline gives CDR1 ENHRY, CDR2 SYGVKD. The CDR3 length is 14 residues. The germline V and J ends were trimmed by 10 bases and 2 bases, with 18 bases remaining between them. CDR3 nucleotides: TGTGCCACCAGGAGTGATGGGAAAACCTACGAGCAGTACTTC. Its translation: CATRSDGKTYEQYF.

This clonotype was counted only a few times. The chain joins TRBV5-4 to TRBJ2-7; 7 positions match TRBD1. From germline, CDR1 is SGHNT and CDR2 YYREEE (reference sequence). This CDR3 contains 15 residues. Germline trimming cut 4 bases from V and 2 bases from J; bases unmatched to any gene: 9. CDR3 amino acids: CASSIQGIPTYEQYF. The CDR3 nucleotides are TGTGCCAGCAGCATACAGGGGATCCCGACCTACGAGCAGTACTTC.

This clonotype has at least ten counts. The gene calls are TRBV28 and TRBJ1-1, with 9 bases identical to TRBD1. The CDR3 runs 15 residues. Germline V gene data show CDR1 as MDHEN and CDR2 as SYDVKM. With V trimmed by 6 bases and J by 1 base, 6 bases remained unmatched. CDR3 loop: CASSPTGGKNTEAFF. CDR3 sequence (DNA): TGTGCCAGCAGCCCCACAGGGGGCAAGAACACTGAAGCTTTCTTT.

This clonotype was found many times. The rearrangement joins TRBV29-1 to TRBJ1-5; perhaps TRBD1 as D (5 bases). CDR1 SQVTM and CDR2 ANQGSEA come from the germline V gene. The length of the CDR3 is 14 residues. V lost 6 bases to trimming and J lost 4 bases, with 16 bases between them. CDR3 protein: CSVGTPGANQPQHF. CDR3 nucleotides: TGCAGCGTGGGGACCCCCGGAGCTAATCAGCCCCAGCATTTT.

This clonotype has ten or more counts. The gene calls are TRBV6-5 and TRBJ2-7; 7 positions match TRBD1. This CDR3 has 12 residues. The ends lost 4 bases at V and 6 bases at J; junction bases unmatched: 3. The V gene's germline CDR1 is MNHEY and CDR2 SVGAGI. This CDR3 reads CASSSPGGEQYF. In nucleotides, the CDR3 is TGTGCCAGCAGTTCCCCAGGGGGCGAGCAGTACTTC.

This clonotype showed up many times. CDR3 protein: CASSPERPPRTDTQYF. The CDR3 DNA is TGTGCCAGCTCACCCGAACGCCCACCGCGCACAGATACGCAGTATTTT. The V gene is TRBV18, the J gene TRBJ2-3, with no clear D. The CDR3 extends over 16 amino acids. Germline V gives CDR1 KGHSH, CDR2 LQKENI. Trimming removed 3 bases from V and 1 base from J, with 14 bases in between.

The sample holds many counts of this clonotype. J is TRBJ2-7 and V is TRBV5-1; D may correspond to TRBD1 or TRBD2 (5 bases each). CDR1 is SGHRS, CDR2 YFSETQ, per germline. This CDR3 spans 14 amino acids. Between the trimmed V and J ends, which lost 5 bases and 1 base, there was a span of 13 bases. DNA of the CDR3: TGCGCCAGCAGTATTCGGGACGGATCCTACGAGCAGTACTTC. Translation gives CASSIRDGSYEQYF.

The chain couples TRBV12-3 or TRBV12-4 to TRBJ1-1; D unclear. CDR3 length: 13 amino acids. The V end was cut by 6 bases, the J end by 3 bases, with 11 bases between. The DNA of the CDR3 is TGTGCCAGCAGGATTAGGGTTGACACTGAAGCTTTCTTT. It translates to CASRIRVDTEAFF.

This clonotype was picked up many times. V gene TRBV12-3 or TRBV12-4 combines with J gene TRBJ2-7; 9 bases line up with TRBD1. With V trimmed by 6 bases and J by 3 bases, 6 bases remained unmatched. This CDR3 is built from 14 residues. The CDR3 DNA sequence: TGTGCCAGCAGACCGGGACAGGGAATCTACGAGCAGTACTTC. It codes for CASRPGQGIYEQYF.

This clonotype was seen at least ten times. V gene TRBV6-5 combines with J gene TRBJ1-1, with TRBD1 matching over 12 bases. V was clipped by 5 bases and J by 4 bases; unmatched bases: 8. This CDR3 region has 16 residues. Germline CDR1 MNHEY, CDR2 SVGAGI. As DNA, the CDR3 is TGTGCCAGCAGTGCCGGGACAGGGGGCGTGAGCACTGAAGCTTTCTTT. It yields the protein CASSAGTGGVSTEAFF.

This clonotype was counted ten times or more. The V call is TRBV7-8, the J call TRBJ1-1; 9 nucleotides agree with TRBD1. V lost 0 bases, J lost 5 bases, and 7 bases stayed unmatched. Germline V CDR1 and CDR2: SGHVS, FQNEAQ. This CDR3 is built from 16 residues. This CDR3 is CASSLAGQGMGTEAFF. CDR3 in DNA: TGTGCCAGCAGCTTAGCGGGACAGGGCATGGGGACTGAAGCTTTCTTT.

This clonotype appeared many times. The chain joins TRBV7-8 to TRBJ2-1, with no clear D. The CDR3 is 14 residues long. Trimming removed 5 bases at V and 7 bases at J, with 15 bases between. Germline CDR1 is SGHVS and CDR2 is FQNEAQ. The CDR3 here is CASSPGPTSNEQFF. Here the CDR3 DNA reads TGTGCCAGCAGCCCCGGGCCTACCTCTAATGAGCAGTTCTTC.

This clonotype has at least ten counts. The gene calls are TRBV20-1 and TRBJ2-7; D possibly matches TRBD1 or TRBD2 (5 bases each). Trimming pared 0 bases from V and 3 bases from J, leaving 15 bases between. Germline V gene data show CDR1 as DFQATT and CDR2 as SNEGSKA (reference sequence). The CDR3 contains 15 residues. The CDR3 loop is CSARERGSFSYEQYF. CDR3 coding DNA: TGCAGTGCTAGAGAGAGGGGTAGCTTTAGCTACGAGCAGTACTTC.

Worth noting for this clonotype: The limits of the CDR3 on the DNA are not certain, so only TCRdb's listed CDR3 is given. The rearrangement links TRBV5-4 to TRBJ2-2; the table gives TRBD1 as D, unverified against the DNA. The CDR3 region is 18 residues in length, termini included. The germline CDR1 and CDR2 sequences are SGHNT and YYREEE (reference sequence). The CDR3 reads CASSSGQGGYTGELFFFF.

Points on this clonotype: A far larger clone is a single base away, which makes a read error likely. The CDR3 DNA reads TGTGCCAGCAATGACCAGGGGACAGATACGCAGTATTTT. It translates to CASNDQGTDTQYF. The V call is TRBV6-6, the J call TRBJ2-3; a weak D match, TRBD1 (6 bases). The CDR3 length is 13 residues. The V end was cut by 7 bases, the J end by 3 bases, with 11 bases between. The germline CDR1 and CDR2 sequences are MNHNY and SVGAGI (reference sequence).

This clonotype came up many times. This chain links TRBV5-1 with TRBJ2-1; 12 nucleotides match TRBD2. The CDR3 runs to 14 residues. Germline values: CDR1 SGHRS, CDR2 YFSETQ. Germline trimming cut 6 bases from V and 8 bases from J; bases unmatched to any gene: 6. The CDR3 region is CASIRTSGAHEQFF. The CDR3 nucleotides are TGCGCCAGCATTAGGACTAGCGGGGCCCATGAGCAGTTCTTC.

This clonotype came up many times. The rearrangement joins TRBV7-6 to TRBJ2-5; no firm D call. The germline CDR1 and CDR2 sequences are SGHVS and FNYEAQ. This CDR3 has 11 amino acids. Trimming pared 5 bases from V and 5 bases from J, leaving 6 bases between. The DNA of the CDR3 is TGTGCCAGCAGCCTATACGAGACCCAGTACTTC. Residues: CASSLYETQYF.

Ten or more counts support this clonotype. This chain joins TRBV7-2 and TRBJ2-2; 9 bases fit TRBD1. This CDR3 has 15 residues. CDR1 and CDR2 (germline): SGHTA, FQGNSA. Trimming removed 3 bases from V and 8 bases from J; junction bases left unmatched: 7. The CDR3 loop is CASSFTGGGVGELFF. The CDR3 bases are TGTGCCAGCAGCTTCACAGGGGGCGGAGTAGGGGAGCTGTTTTTT.